This entry is about one TCR beta chain. This clonotype was detected ten times or more. Its antigen remains undetermined. The record has no base qualities; no much larger clone is one base away. The CDR3 starts with the cysteine, ends with the phenylalanine, and has 16 residues. The DNA shown is the 48-base CDR3, in frame from base 1. Trimming accounts for 0 bases at V and 1 base at J, while the number of junction bases matched to no gene is 2. Taken from the germline V gene, the CDR1 and CDR2 loops are MDHEN and SYDVKM. Receptor amplification or capture employed multiplex PCR. The listed sequencing device is Illumina HiSeq 4000. CDR3 regions were amplified by Arm-PCR with iRepertoire HTBI primers to construct TCR beta libraries. Before sequencing, the PCR products underwent gel purification. The source study handled its data this way. Gene usage analysis of CDR3 amino acid clonotypes relied on the roughly 60 TRBV and 12 to 15 TRBJ segments identified across samples. Filtered high-quality paired reads were merged into contigs using COPE and FqMerger. BLAST was used to align contigs to IMGT TRBV, TRBD and TRBJ reference genes, with CDR3 defined following IMGT. Any clonotype with a frequency above 0.1% was classified as a highly expanded clone. Shannon entropy served as the measure of repertoire diversity, while the Gini coefficient captured V-J evenness. A clonotype found in more than one individual was treated as public. TCRdb reworked the public reads: Q25 trimming with fastp, MiXCR clone assembly, productive beta chains retained. CDR3 protein duplicates are merged, each entry listing the most common genes and DNA. The V and J calls were determined by TCRdb, not by the authors. The sample yields approximately 400,000 distinct CDR3 sequences; approximately 16% were counted once. The leading ten clones occupy about 8.2% of the sample.

This entry comes from a study of regulatory T cells in long-lasting Graves disease (dated by TCRdb to about 2021). About the study as a whole: Antithyroid drugs had been taken for less than 3 months by newly diagnosed Graves' disease patients. This study used TCR sequencing and RNA sequencing of peripheral blood to compare persistent Graves' disease patients against newly diagnosed Graves' disease patients. The study took place in China and was registered as a clinical trial. TCR sequencing covered around 13 persistent and roughly 20 newly diagnosed Graves' disease patients, around 35 samples in total.

Explained via the paper, the time point label denotes: newly diagnosed GD, antithyroid drugs for less than 3 months. For both TCR sequencing and RNA sequencing, RNA was extracted from PBMCs using TRIzol. The diagnosis of Graves' disease was made according to American Thyroid Association guidelines. The patients came from an endocrinology department in Xi'an, China. From each patient, approximately 9.9 milliliters of peripheral blood was collected into an EDTA anticoagulant tube. Ficoll Paque Plus density gradient separation was used to isolate PBMCs, and no additional T cell sorting was done. RNA quality was checked with an Agilent 2100 Bioanalyzer and agarose gel, and concentration with a NanoDrop 2000. On the study overall, not on this receptor specifically: The authors noted that the small sample size was a limitation that may lower accuracy. The study examined only peripheral blood because the primary lesion, thyroid tissue, could not be accessed. Compared with newly diagnosed patients, patients with persistent Graves' disease had lower TCR Shannon entropy and fewer highly expanded clones, which suggests clonal expansion. Sequencing and analysis were restricted to the TCR beta chain. Patients with persistent disease shared more public clonotypes (approximately 2,500) than newly diagnosed patients did (nearly 1,000). TRBV28, TRBJ1-2 and TRBJ2-5 were preferentially used in persistent disease, while TRBV20-1 and TRBJ2-1 were favored in newly diagnosed disease.

The data were also submitted as part of a second study, on T cells in Graves' hyperthyroidism and ophthalmopathy. Taken from the second paper: Stable Graves' hyperthyroidism was defined as the absence of progression to ophthalmopathy over 18 months of follow-up. Hyperthyroidism patients were newly diagnosed, had a disease duration of under 2 months, and were aged 18 to 65 years. Exclusion was applied to patients with uncontrolled infections, other autoimmune diseases, pregnancy or lactation. Diagnoses relied on clinical symptoms, serum thyroxine and TRAb, thyroid ultrasound and orbital computed tomography. The TCR CDR3 was subjected to a first round of RT-PCR using the HTBI primer set and the Qiagen OneStep RT-PCR kit. Most expanded thyroid clonotypes (frequency above 0.001) were also detected in blood, a finding suggesting that blood repertoires may reflect thyroid immune responses. A model built on a 13 V-J signature distinguished ophthalmopathy from stable hyperthyroidism, reaching roughly 88% sensitivity and around 81% specificity in cross-validation and 80%/75% in testing. In validation, the model predicted progression to ophthalmopathy a median of roughly 6.5 months before onset, with around 70% sensitivity and roughly 72% specificity. To identify distinguishing TCR V-J signatures, a discovery cohort of 90 to 100 patients was used, comprising roughly 45 with Graves' ophthalmopathy and 57 with stable Graves' hyperthyroidism. An independent validation cohort of around 19 hyperthyroidism patients and approximately 15 patients who later progressed to ophthalmopathy tested prospective prediction of ophthalmopathy. The roughly 94 discovery patients were randomly split 7:3 into training and test sets. In addition, the study compared T-cell repertoires in thyroid tissue and in blood from about 6 Graves' hyperthyroidism patients. Once sampling was done, hyperthyroidism patients were given methimazole at a starting dose of 30 mg daily, whereas ophthalmopathy patients were given high-dose intravenous methylprednisolone. A second multiplex PCR round built the libraries, followed by size selection and purification. Paired-end sequencing of the libraries was performed with 100 bp reads on an Illumina HiSeq2000. SOAPnuke was used to process the raw data, throwing out any read that contained adapters or uncalled bases, had a mean Phred below 15, or lacked an exact constant-primer or identifier match. High-quality paired reads were merged with COPE v1.2.5, and unique nucleotide sequences were defined as clonotypes. MiTCR v1.1 was used to align the clonotypes against IMGT TRBV, TRBD and TRBJ reference segments. The analysis was restricted to V-J combinations with a frequency above 0.0001, which together covered just over 99% of the repertoires. The TCS score was defined as F50 (clonal expansion) divided by E x V (chaos), with BLOSUM62-based TCRdist calculated between CDR3 peptides within each V-J. Welch's t-statistics and random forest reduced several hundred V-J features to around 14, which were used in a naive Bayes classifier (R e1071). Sample size was not statistically predetermined, and investigators were not blinded to group allocation. According to the paper, TCR Vbeta CDR3 sequencing was carried out on 135 peripheral blood samples, which came from 40 to 45 ophthalmopathy, some 73 hyperthyroidism and approximately 17 progressor patients.

Sample: peripheral blood mononuclear cells (PBMCs), taken at new diagnosis, from a patient treated with antithyroid drugs. The chain is made from TRBV28 and TRBJ2-2, with 7 middle bases fitting TRBD2. This receptor was taken from a middle-aged woman with Graves disease. Donor details come from another sample of the same person, matched by shared clones. The sequence in DNA is TGTGCCAGCAGTTTATGGCGCGGGGGGAACACCGGGGAGCTGTTTTTT. It translates to CASSLWRGGNTGELFF.